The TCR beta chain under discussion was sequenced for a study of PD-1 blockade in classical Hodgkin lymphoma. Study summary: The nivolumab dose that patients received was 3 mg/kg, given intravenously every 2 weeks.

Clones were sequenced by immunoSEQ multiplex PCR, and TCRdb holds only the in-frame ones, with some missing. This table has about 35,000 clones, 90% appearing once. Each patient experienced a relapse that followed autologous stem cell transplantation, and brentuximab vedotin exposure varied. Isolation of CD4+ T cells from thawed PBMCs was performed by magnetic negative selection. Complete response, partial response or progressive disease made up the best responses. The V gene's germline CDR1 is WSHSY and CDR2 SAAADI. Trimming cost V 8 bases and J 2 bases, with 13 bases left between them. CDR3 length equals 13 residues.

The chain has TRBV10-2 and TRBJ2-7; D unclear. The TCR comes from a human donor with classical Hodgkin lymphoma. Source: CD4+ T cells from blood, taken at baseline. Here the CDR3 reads CASADTATYEQYF. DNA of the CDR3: TGCGCCAGCGCCGATACGGCAACCTACGAGCAGTACTTC.